The entry that follows covers one T cell receptor beta chain sequence. From the 5' RACE reads, TCRdb called clonotypes with MiXCR, one entry per CDR3 protein. The sample lists 400,000 to 500,000 distinct CDR3 sequences, 20% seen once, with around 8% in the top ten. This specimen comes from a study of T-cell memory formation after mild COVID-19. In germline, CDR1 is SGDLS, CDR2 YYNGEE. The V and J ends lost 3 bases and 2 bases respectively, with 12 bases between them. The CDR3 runs 16 residues. The sequencing sample was made of PBMCs or a T cell subset sorted from them (not recorded which). The chain joins TRBV9 to TRBJ2-6; D may be TRBD2 (6 bases). The TCR originated in an adult woman who had mild COVID-19 (a few samples of this study predate the infection). Cell type and time point are not known. The CDR3 DNA reads as TGTGCCAGCAGCGCCGCCGGGACTCCTGGGGCCAACGTCCTGACTTTC. Translation gives CASSAAGTPGANVLTF. Variable domain in full (rest from reference TRBV9 and TRBJ2-6): DSGVTQTPKHLITATGQRVTLRCSPRSGDLSVYWYQQSLDQGLQFLIQYYNGEERAKGNILERFSAQQFPDLHSELNLSSLELGDSALYFCASSAAGTPGANVLTFGAGSRLTVL.